One and the same sample provided the 17 T cell receptor beta chains below, sequenced in a study of T cells expressing NK-cell markers. Using the 5' RACE reads, TCRdb records one entry per CDR3 protein without DNA. The sample totals about 460,000 distinct CDR3 sequences. Sequencing was done on a sample of blood T cells: a sorted CD56 or NKG2C T cell subset, CD4+ or CD8+ T cells, or bulk PBMC T cells (not recorded which). All receptors come from a woman in her fifties or sixties in good health.

The J gene is TRBJ1-3, the V gene TRBV5-1. The CDR3 has 15 amino acids. Germline CDR1 and CDR2: SGHRS and YFSETQ. The CDR3 sequence: CASSLTTASGNTIYF. Full variable domain (remainder filled in from reference TRBV5-1 and TRBJ1-3): KAGVTQTPRYLIKTRGQQVTLSCSPISGHRSVSWYQQTPGQGLQFLFEYFSETQRNKGNFPGRFSGRQFSNSRSEMNVSTLELGDSALYLCASSLTTASGNTIYFGEGSWLTVV.

The rearrangement links TRBV4-2 to TRBJ2-3; the D gene TCRdb calls, TRBD2, cannot be checked with no DNA. CDR1 is LGHNA and CDR2 is YNFKEQ in the germline V gene. This CDR3 spans 19 amino acids. This chain's CDR3 is CASSQAALAGGPGTDTQYF.

The rearrangement joins TRBV5-1 to TRBJ2-5; TCRdb's D gene call, TRBD1, goes unchecked for lack of DNA. Germline-derived CDR1 and CDR2 are SGHRS and YFSETQ. CDR3 length: 13 residues. CDR3 amino acids: CATKEGDGETQYF.

V usage is TRBV27 and J usage is TRBJ2-1; TCRdb returns TRBD1, unconfirmable since there is no DNA. Germline V lookup: CDR1 MNHEY, CDR2 SMNVEV (reference sequence). This CDR3 spans 17 amino acids. CDR3: CASSSLTALLSYNEQFF.

The chain employs TRBV5-1 and TRBJ2-7. Germline V gene data show CDR1 as SGHRS and CDR2 as YFSETQ. The CDR3 runs 16 residues. This CDR3 is CASSWGAAYLSYEQYF.

V gene TRBV9 combines with J gene TRBJ1-1. CDR1 SGDLS and CDR2 YYNGEE come from the germline V gene. This CDR3 is built from 14 residues. This CDR3 reads CASSVDYRFTEAFF. Drawing the rest from reference TRBV9 and TRBJ1-1, the complete variable domain is DSGVTQTPKHLITATGQRVTLRCSPRSGDLSVYWYQQSLDQGLQFLIQYYNGEERAKGNILERFSAQQFPDLHSELNLSSLELGDSALYFCASSVDYRFTEAFFGQGTRLTVV.

The chain employs TRBV12-1 and TRBJ2-2; the TRBD2 assignment by TCRdb is unverifiable without DNA. TRBV12-1 is termed a pseudogene. The CDR3 loop spans 17 amino acids. The CDR3 here is CASSFQTSGSNTGELFF.

The gene calls are TRBV11-3 and TRBJ2-2; TCRdb designates TRBD2, a call that cannot be tested without DNA. Germline V gene lookup returns CDR1 SGHNT and CDR2 YENEEA. The CDR3 contains 15 residues. CDR3 sequence reads: CASSLSRALSGELFF.

The J gene is TRBJ2-2, the V gene TRBV5-1; with no DNA, the TCRdb D assignment of TRBD2 cannot be verified. The germline V gene encodes CDR1 SGHRS and CDR2 YFSETQ. CDR3 length: 18 residues. The CDR3: CASSLAGLAGRNTGELFF.

V usage is TRBV7-9 and J usage is TRBJ2-5; the D call from TCRdb, TRBD1, cannot be confirmed without DNA. The CDR3 length is 14 residues. CDR1 is SEHNR and CDR2 is FQNEAQ in the germline V gene (reference sequence). This chain's CDR3 is CASSQDRYQETQYF.

V gene TRBV29-1 combines with J gene TRBJ2-1. The CDR3 sequence is 14 residues long. Germline-derived CDR1 and CDR2 are SQVTM and ANQGSEA. The CDR3 region is CSVGQTLSYNEQFF.

This sequence joins TRBV4-1 and TRBJ2-2; TCRdb's D call, TRBD1, is unchecked because there is no DNA. The CDR3 consists of 16 residues. Germline V gene lookup returns CDR1 MGHRA and CDR2 YSYEKL. This chain's CDR3 is CASSLSDRGRGGELFF.

The V gene is TRBV5-1, the J gene TRBJ1-6; checking the TCRdb D call of TRBD1 is not possible without DNA. Germline V gives CDR1 SGHRS, CDR2 YFSETQ. This CDR3 contains 14 residues. CDR3 protein: CASSLLGGSSPLHF.

The V call is TRBV29-1, the J call TRBJ2-6; lacking DNA, the TRBD2 call made by TCRdb goes unchecked. The CDR3 is 16 residues long. CDR1 SQVTM and CDR2 ANQGSEA come from the germline V gene. CDR3: CSVRSSGVSGANVLTF.

The chain uses TRBV20-1 and TRBJ2-1; lacking DNA, the TRBD2 call made by TCRdb goes unchecked. CDR1 is DFQATT and CDR2 is SNEGSKA in the germline V gene (reference sequence). The CDR3 is made up of 15 amino acids. CDR3 loop: CSATRGPLAYNEQFF.

V and J are TRBV13 and TRBJ2-5; the D call from TCRdb, TRBD1, cannot be confirmed without DNA. The CDR3 totals 16 residues. Germline CDR1 and CDR2: PRHDT and FYEKMQ (reference sequence). CDR3 loop: CASSSYRATDSETQYF.

The rearrangement uses TRBV3-1 and TRBJ2-1; TCRdb names TRBD1, which stays unverified in the absence of DNA. The germline CDR1 and CDR2 sequences are LGHDT and YNNKEL (reference sequence). The CDR3 runs to 16 residues. This CDR3 reads CASSQDGTIQSQEQFF.